Listed here are 2 T cell receptor beta chains from one sample, sequenced in a study of shared T cell receptors in the human thymus (dated by TCRdb to the early 2020s). The library was made by the immunoSEQ multiplex PCR assay. TCRdb limited this immuneACCESS table to in-frame rearrangements with V and J called. A share of clones is missing; checked studies link under half to unresolved V genes, and the rest is unexplained. Within this sample are roughly 700,000 clones, with approximately 90% of them counted one time only. The ten largest clones add up to about 0.01% of the sample. Separately, the same data were catalogued under a study of human thymus T cells.

The sequencing input was thymocytes. Receptors originate from a boy less than two years old with a congenital heart defect. Donor details come from another sample of the same person, matched by shared clones.

The chain recombines TRBV27 with TRBJ1-3; D remains unclear. This CDR3 has 14 residues. Germline CDR1 and CDR2: MNHEY and SMNVEV (reference sequence). The ends were cut back, 6 bases at V and 0 bases at J, with 9 bases in the middle. The CDR3 coding sequence is TGTGCCAGCAGGGCAGACTACTCTGGAAACACCATATATTTT. Protein: CASRADYSGNTIYF.

The CDR3 bases are TGTGCCAGCAGGTCGGGGTACTACGAGCAGTACTTC. Amino acid sequence: CASRSGYYEQYF. The chain couples TRBV27 to TRBJ2-7; perhaps TRBD2 as D (5 bases). This CDR3 region has 12 residues. Trimming stripped 6 bases from V and 3 bases from J, with 9 bases between. The germline CDR1 and CDR2 sequences are MNHEY and SMNVEV (reference sequence).